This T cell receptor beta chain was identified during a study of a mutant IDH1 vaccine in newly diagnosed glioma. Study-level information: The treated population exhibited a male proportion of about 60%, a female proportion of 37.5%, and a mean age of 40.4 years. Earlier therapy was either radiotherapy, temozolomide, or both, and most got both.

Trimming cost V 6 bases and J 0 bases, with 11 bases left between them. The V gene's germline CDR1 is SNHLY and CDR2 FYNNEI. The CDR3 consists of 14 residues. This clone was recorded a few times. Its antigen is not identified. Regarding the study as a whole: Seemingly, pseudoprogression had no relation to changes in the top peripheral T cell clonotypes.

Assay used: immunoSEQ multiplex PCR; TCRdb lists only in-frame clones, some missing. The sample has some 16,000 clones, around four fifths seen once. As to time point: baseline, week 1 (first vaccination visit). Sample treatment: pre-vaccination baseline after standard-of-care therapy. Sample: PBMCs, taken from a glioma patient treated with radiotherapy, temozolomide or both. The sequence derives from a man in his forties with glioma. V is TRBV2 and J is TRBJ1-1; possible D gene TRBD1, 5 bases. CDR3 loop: CASRGQELNTEAFF. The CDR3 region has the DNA TGTGCCAGCAGGGGGCAAGAGTTGAACACTGAAGCTTTCTTT.